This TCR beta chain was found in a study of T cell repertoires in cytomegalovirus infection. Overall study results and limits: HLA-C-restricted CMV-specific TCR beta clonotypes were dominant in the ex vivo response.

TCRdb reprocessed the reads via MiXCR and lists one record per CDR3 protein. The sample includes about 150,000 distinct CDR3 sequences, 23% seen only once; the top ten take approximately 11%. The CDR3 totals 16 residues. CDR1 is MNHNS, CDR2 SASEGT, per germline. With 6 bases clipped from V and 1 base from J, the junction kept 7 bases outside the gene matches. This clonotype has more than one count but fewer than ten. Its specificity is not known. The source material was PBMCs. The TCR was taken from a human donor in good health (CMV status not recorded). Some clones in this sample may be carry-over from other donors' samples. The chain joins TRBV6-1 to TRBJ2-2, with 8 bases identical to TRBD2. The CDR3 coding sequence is TGTGCCAGCAGCTCGACGGGGGGGGAGAACACCGGGGAGCTGTTTTTT. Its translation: CASSSTGGENTGELFF.